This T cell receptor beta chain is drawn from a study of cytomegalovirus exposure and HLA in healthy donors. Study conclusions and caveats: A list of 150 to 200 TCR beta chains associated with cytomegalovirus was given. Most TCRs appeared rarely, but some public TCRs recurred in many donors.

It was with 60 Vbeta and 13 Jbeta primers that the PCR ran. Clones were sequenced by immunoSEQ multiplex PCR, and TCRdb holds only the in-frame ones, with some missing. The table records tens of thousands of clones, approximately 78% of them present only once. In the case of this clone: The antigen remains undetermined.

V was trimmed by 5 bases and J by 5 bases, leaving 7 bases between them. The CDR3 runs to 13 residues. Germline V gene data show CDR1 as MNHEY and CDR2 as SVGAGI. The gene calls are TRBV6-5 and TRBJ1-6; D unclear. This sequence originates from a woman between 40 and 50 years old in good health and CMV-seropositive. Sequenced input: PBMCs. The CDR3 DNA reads TGTGCCAGCAGTCCGGTGGATAATTCACCCCTCCACTTT. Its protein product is CASSPVDNSPLHF.